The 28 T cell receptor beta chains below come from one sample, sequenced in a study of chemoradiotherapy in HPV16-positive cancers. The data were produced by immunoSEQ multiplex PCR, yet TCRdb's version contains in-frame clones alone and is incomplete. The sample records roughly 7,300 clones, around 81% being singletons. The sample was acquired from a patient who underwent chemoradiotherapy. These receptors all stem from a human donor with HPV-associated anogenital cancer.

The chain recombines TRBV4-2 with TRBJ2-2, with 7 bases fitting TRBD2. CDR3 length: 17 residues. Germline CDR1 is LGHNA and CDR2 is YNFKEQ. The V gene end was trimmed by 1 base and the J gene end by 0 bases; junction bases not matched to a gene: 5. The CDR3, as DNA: TGTGCCAGCAGCCAAGGGGGGGGTCCCCCGAACACCGGGGAGCTGTTTTTT. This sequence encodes CASSQGGGPPNTGELFF.

This chain's CDR3 is CASSPADTQYF. The CDR3 nucleotides read TGTGCCAGCTCACCAGCAGATACGCAGTATTTT. The chain couples TRBV18 to TRBJ2-3; D call uncertain. Germline V gives CDR1 KGHSH, CDR2 LQKENI. V dropped 2 bases and J dropped 4 bases, with 1 base sitting between them. The CDR3 contains 11 residues.

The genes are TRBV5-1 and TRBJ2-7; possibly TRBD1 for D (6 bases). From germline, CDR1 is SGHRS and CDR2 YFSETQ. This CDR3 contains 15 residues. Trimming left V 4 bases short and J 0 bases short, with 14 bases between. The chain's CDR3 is CASSRTGSSSYEQYF. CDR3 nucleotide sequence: TGCGCCAGCAGCCGCACAGGGTCGAGCTCCTACGAGCAGTACTTC.

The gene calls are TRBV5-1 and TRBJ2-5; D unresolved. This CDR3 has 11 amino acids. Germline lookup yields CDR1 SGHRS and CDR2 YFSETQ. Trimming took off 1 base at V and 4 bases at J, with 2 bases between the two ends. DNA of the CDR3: TGCGCCAGCAGCTTGTTAGAGACCCAGTACTTC. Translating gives CASSLLETQYF.

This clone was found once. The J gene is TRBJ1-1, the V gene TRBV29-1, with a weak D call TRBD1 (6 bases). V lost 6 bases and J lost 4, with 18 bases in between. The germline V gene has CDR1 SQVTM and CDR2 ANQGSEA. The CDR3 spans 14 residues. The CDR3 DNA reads TGCAGCGTGTCCGTCGGGGGGGGGCTCACTGAAGCTTTCTTT. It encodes CSVSVGGGLTEAFF.

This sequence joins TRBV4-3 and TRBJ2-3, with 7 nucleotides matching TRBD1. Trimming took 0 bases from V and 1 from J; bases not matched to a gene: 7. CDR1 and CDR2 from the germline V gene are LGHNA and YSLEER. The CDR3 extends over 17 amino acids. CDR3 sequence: CASSQDWTGSGTDTQYF. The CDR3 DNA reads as TGCGCCAGCAGCCAAGATTGGACAGGCAGCGGCACAGATACGCAGTATTTT.

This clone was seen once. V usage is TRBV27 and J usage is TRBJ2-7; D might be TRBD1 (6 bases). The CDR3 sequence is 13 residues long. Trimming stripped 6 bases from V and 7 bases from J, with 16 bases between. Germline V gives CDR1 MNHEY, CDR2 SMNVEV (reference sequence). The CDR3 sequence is CASSLQGTGEQYF. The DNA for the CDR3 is TGTGCCAGCAGCCTACAGGGAACTGGGGAGCAGTACTTC.

The CDR3 spells CASSLLLAGSNTGELFF. The CDR3 DNA sequence: TGTGCCAGCAGCTTACTACTAGCGGGTTCGAACACCGGGGAGCTGTTTTTT. The chain is built from TRBV5-5 and TRBJ2-2, with 9 bases lining up with TRBD2. Germline V gene sequence: CDR1 SGHKS, CDR2 YYEKEE (reference sequence). This CDR3 spans 17 amino acids. V was clipped by 2 bases and J by 0 bases; unmatched bases: 5. The full variable domain, with the rest looked up from reference TRBV5-5 and TRBJ2-2, is DAGVTQSPTHLIKTRGQQVTLRCSPISGHKSVSWYQQVLGQGPQFIFQYYEKEERGRGNFPDRFSARQFPNYSSELNVNALLLGDSALYLCASSLLLAGSNTGELFFGEGSRLTVL.

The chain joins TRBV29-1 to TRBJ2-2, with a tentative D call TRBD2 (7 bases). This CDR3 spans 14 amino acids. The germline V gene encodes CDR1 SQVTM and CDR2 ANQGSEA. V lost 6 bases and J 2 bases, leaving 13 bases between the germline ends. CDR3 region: CSVGGGANTGELFF. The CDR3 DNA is TGCAGCGTGGGGGGGGGCGCAAACACCGGGGAGCTGTTTTTT.

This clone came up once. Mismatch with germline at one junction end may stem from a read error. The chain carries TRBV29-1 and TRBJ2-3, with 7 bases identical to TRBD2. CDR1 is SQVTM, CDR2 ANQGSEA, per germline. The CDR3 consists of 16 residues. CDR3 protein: CSVEERGYQDTDTQYF. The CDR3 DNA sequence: TGCAGCGTGGAAGAGCGGGGTTATCAGGACACAGATACGCAGTATTTT.

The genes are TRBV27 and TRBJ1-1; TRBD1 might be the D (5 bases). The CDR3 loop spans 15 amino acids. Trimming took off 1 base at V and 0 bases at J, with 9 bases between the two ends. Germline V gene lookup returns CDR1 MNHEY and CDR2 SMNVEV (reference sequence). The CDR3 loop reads CASSLWQGLNTEAFF. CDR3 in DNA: TGTGCCAGCAGTTTATGGCAGGGACTGAACACTGAAGCTTTCTTT.

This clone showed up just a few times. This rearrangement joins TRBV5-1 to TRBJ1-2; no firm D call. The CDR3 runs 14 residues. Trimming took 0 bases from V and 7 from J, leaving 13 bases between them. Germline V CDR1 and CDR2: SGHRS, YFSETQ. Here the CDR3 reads CASSLVAGKGGYTF. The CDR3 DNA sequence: TGCGCCAGCAGCTTGGTGGCGGGTAAGGGTGGCTACACCTTC.

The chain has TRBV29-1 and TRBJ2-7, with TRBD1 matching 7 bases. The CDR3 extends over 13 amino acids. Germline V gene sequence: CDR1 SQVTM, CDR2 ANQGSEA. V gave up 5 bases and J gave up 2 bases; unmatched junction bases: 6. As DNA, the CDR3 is TGCAGCGTTTCTAGGACAGGAGCCTACGAGCAGTACTTC. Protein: CSVSRTGAYEQYF.

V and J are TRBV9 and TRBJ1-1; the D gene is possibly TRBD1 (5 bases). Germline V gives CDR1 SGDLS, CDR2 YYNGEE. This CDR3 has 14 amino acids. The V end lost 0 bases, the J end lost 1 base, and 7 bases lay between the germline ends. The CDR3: CASSVDGANTEAFF. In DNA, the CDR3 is TGTGCCAGCAGCGTAGATGGGGCGAACACTGAAGCTTTCTTT.

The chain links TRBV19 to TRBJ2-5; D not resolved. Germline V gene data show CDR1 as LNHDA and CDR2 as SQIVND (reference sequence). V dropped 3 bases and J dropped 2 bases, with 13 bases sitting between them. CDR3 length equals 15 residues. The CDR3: CASSMVAGQQETQYF. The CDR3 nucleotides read TGTGCCAGTAGTATGGTTGCTGGGCAACAAGAGACCCAGTACTTC.

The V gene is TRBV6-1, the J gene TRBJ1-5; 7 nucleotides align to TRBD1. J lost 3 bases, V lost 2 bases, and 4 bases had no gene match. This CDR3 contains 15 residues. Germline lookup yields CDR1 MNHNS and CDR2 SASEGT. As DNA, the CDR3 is TGTGCCAGCAGTGAAAAAGGGGGCAACAATCAGCCCCAGCATTTT. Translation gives CASSEKGGNNQPQHF.

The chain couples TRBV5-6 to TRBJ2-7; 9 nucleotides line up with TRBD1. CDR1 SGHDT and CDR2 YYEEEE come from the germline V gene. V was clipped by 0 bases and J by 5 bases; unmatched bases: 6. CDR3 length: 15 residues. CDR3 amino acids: CASSLVGQGGNEQYF. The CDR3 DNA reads TGTGCCAGCAGCTTGGTGGGACAGGGTGGCAACGAGCAGTACTTC.

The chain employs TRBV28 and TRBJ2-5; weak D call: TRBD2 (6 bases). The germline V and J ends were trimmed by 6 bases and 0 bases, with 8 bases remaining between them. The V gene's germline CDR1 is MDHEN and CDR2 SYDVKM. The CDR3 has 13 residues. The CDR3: CASRAGNQETQYF. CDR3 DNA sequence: TGTGCCAGCAGGGCGGGGAACCAAGAGACCCAGTACTTC.

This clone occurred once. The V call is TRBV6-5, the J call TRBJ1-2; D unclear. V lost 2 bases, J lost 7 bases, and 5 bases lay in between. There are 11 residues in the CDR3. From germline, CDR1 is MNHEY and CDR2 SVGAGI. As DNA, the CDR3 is TGTGCCAGCAGTTACGAGGGTGGCTACACCTTC. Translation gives CASSYEGGYTF.

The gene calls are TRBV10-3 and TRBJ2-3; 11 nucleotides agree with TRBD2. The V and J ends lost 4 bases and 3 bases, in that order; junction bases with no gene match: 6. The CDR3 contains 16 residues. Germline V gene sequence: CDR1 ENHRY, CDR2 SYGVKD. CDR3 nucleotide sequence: TGTGCCATCAGTGCGCTAGCGGGGGGCCGGACAGATACGCAGTATTTT. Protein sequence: CAISALAGGRTDTQYF.

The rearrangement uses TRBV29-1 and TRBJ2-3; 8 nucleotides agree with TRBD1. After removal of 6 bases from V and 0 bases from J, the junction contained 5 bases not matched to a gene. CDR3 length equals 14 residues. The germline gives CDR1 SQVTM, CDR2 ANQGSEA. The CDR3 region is CSVGTGPSTDTQYF. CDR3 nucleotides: TGCAGCGTAGGGACAGGCCCTAGCACAGATACGCAGTATTTT.

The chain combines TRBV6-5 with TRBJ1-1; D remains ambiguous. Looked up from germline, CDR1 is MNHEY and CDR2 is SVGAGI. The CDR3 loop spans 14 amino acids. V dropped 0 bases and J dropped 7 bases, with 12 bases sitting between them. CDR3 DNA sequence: TGTGCCAGCAGTTACTCGACATTTGCGTATGAAGCTTTCTTT. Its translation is CASSYSTFAYEAFF.

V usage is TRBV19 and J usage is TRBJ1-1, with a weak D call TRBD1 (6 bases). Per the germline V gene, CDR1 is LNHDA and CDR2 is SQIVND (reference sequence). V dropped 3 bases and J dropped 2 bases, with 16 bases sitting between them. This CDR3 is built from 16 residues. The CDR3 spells CASSIRKDRTNTEAFF. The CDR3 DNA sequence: TGTGCCAGTAGTATCCGTAAAGACAGGACAAACACTGAAGCTTTCTTT.

CDR3 in amino acids: CASSDVGFTEAFF. Written as DNA, the CDR3 is TGTGCCAGCAGTGATGTGGGGTTCACTGAAGCTTTCTTT. The chain combines TRBV2 with TRBJ1-1; D gene uncertain. Looked up from germline, CDR1 is SNHLY and CDR2 is FYNNEI. V lost 3 bases, J lost 4 bases, and 9 bases lay in between. The CDR3 runs to 13 residues. The full variable domain, in which reference TRBV2 and TRBJ1-1 provide the parts outside the CDR3, is EPEVTQTPSHQVTQMGQEVILRCVPISNHLYFYWYRQILGQKVEFLVSFYNNEISEKSEIFDDQFSVERPDGSNFTLKIRSTKLEDSAMYFCASSDVGFTEAFFGQGTRLTVV.

CDR3 coding DNA: TGTGCCAGCAGCTTAGGGGGCGACCTTTCAACTAATGAAAAACTGTTTTTT. Translated, it gives CASSLGGDLSTNEKLFF. The chain links TRBV11-2 to TRBJ1-4; D possibly corresponds to TRBD1 (5 bases). Germline values: CDR1 SGHAT, CDR2 FQNNGV. With 1 base removed from V and 0 bases from J, the gap between germline ends came to 12 bases. CDR3 length: 17 amino acids.

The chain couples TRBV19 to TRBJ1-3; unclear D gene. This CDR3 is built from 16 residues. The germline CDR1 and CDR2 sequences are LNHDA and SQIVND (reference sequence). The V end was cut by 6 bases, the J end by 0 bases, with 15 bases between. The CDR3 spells CASRDTTRSSGNTIYF. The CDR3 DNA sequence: TGTGCCAGTAGGGATACGACGCGTAGCTCTGGAAACACCATATATTTT. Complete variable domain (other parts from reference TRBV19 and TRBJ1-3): DGGITQSPKYLFRKEGQNVTLSCEQNLNHDAMYWYRQDPGQGLRLIYYSQIVNDFQKGDIAEGYSVSREKKESFPLTVTSAQKNPTAFYLCASRDTTRSSGNTIYFGEGSWLTVV.

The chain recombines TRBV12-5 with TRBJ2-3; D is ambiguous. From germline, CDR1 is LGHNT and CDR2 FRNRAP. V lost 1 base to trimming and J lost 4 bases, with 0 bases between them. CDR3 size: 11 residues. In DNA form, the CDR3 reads TGTGCTAGTGGTTTGGCAGATACGCAGTATTTT. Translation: CASGLADTQYF.

CDR3 sequence reads: CASSRNTGELFF. The CDR3 nucleotides are TGTGCCAGCAGTAGAAACACCGGGGAGCTGTTTTTT. The gene calls are TRBV27 and TRBJ2-2; D gene unclear. The V gene lost 5 bases and the J gene lost 2 bases, with 3 bases spanning the gap. Germline V gene lookup returns CDR1 MNHEY and CDR2 SMNVEV (reference sequence). This CDR3 is 12 amino acids long.